Listed here are 32 T cell receptor beta chains from one sample, sequenced in a study of OX40 agonist ivuxolimab in advanced cancers. Sequencing was performed with immunoSEQ multiplex PCR; in TCRdb, only in-frame clones are kept and a portion is missing. The repertoire holds 73,000 or so clones, with 80% to 95% as singletons. The sequencing used CD4+ or CD8+ T cells sorted from blood, collected in a trial of the OX40 agonist ivuxolimab. The receptors were gathered from an adult with an advanced solid tumor such as melanoma, head and neck, liver or kidney cancer.

V usage is TRBV11-2 and J usage is TRBJ1-2, with 9 nucleotides matching TRBD1. This CDR3 is 17 amino acids long. Germline CDR1 SGHAT, CDR2 FQNNGV. Trimming took 2 bases from V and 0 from J; bases not matched to a gene: 7. The CDR3: CASSLWDRVKSNYGYTF. CDR3 coding DNA: TGTGCCAGCAGCTTATGGGACAGGGTAAAGTCTAACTATGGCTACACCTTC.

This clone was recorded once. The gene calls are TRBV2 and TRBJ2-5; D is tentatively TRBD1 or TRBD2 (5 bases each). V was cut by 6 bases and J by 11 bases, with 28 bases left in between. Per the germline V gene, CDR1 is SNHLY and CDR2 is FYNNEI. The CDR3 spans 16 residues. Here the CDR3 DNA reads TGTGCCAGCAGCGGACCCAACCCGCAGGGACGGGTGGAGCAGTACTTC. It is translated as CASSGPNPQGRVEQYF.

The CDR3 reads CASSQDVGLGSGELFF. CDR3 sequence (DNA): TGCGCCAGCAGCCAAGATGTGGGTCTTGGTTCCGGGGAGCTGTTTTTT. This chain links TRBV4-1 with TRBJ2-2; D not certain. The CDR3 runs to 16 residues. Per the germline V gene, CDR1 is MGHRA and CDR2 is YSYEKL. The V and J ends lost 0 bases and 6 bases respectively, with 14 bases between them.

The V call is TRBV18, the J call TRBJ2-5; D gene unclear. The germline gives CDR1 KGHSH, CDR2 LQKENI. This CDR3 is 14 amino acids long. V was pared by 6 bases and J by 5 bases, with 16 bases between. Here the CDR3 reads CASSDPSPVETQYF. The CDR3 bases are TGTGCCAGCTCTGACCCTTCTCCGGTGGAGACCCAGTACTTC.

The chain employs TRBV2 and TRBJ2-7; unclear D gene. Germline assignment: CDR1 SNHLY and CDR2 FYNNEI. V lost 7 bases to trimming and J lost 3 bases, with 4 bases between them. CDR3 length equals 10 residues. The CDR3 here is CASTLYEQYF. The CDR3, as DNA: TGTGCCAGCACCCTCTACGAGCAGTACTTC.

CDR3 protein: CASSLVIQGEENTEAFF. CDR3 sequence (DNA): TGTGCCAGCAGCTTAGTCATACAGGGGGAAGAGAACACTGAAGCTTTCTTT. This chain connects TRBV11-2 to TRBJ1-1, with 8 nucleotides matching TRBD1. CDR1 is SGHAT, CDR2 FQNNGV, per germline. The V gene end was trimmed by 1 base and the J gene end by 1 base; junction bases not matched to a gene: 8. The CDR3 is 17 amino acids.

The chain carries TRBV11-3 and TRBJ2-5; D unresolved. Germline loops: CDR1 SGHNT, CDR2 YENEEA. This CDR3 is 14 amino acids long. The V end lost 1 base, the J end lost 5 bases, and 11 bases lay between the germline ends. CDR3 DNA sequence: TGTGCCAGCAGCTTAGTAGGCGAGATGGAGACCCAGTACTTC. It specifies CASSLVGEMETQYF.

This sequence joins TRBV9 and TRBJ2-1, with 9 bases identical to TRBD2. This CDR3 has 16 amino acids. Germline loops: CDR1 SGDLS, CDR2 YYNGEE. J lost 3 bases, V lost 0 bases, and 4 bases had no gene match. CDR3 nucleotides: TGTGCCAGCAGCGTAGTCAGCGGGGGGATCTACAATGAGCAGTTCTTC. Amino acids: CASSVVSGGIYNEQFF.

The CDR3 sequence: CASRASGQETQYF. The CDR3 coding sequence is TGTGCCAGCAGAGCATCGGGACAAGAGACCCAGTACTTC. The J gene is TRBJ2-5, the V gene TRBV14; D perhaps matches TRBD2 (5 bases). Germline assignment: CDR1 SGHDN and CDR2 FVKESK. The CDR3 is 13 residues long. V dropped 6 bases and J dropped 2 bases, with 10 bases sitting between them.

This clone has a handful of counts. V usage is TRBV5-3 and J usage is TRBJ2-5; no clear D gene. TRBV5-3 is annotated as an ORF whose role is uncertain. The CDR3 has 14 residues. V shed 7 bases and J shed 3 bases, with 16 bases lying between them. CDR3 bases: TGTGCCAGACAAGCCCCCTCCACAAAAGAGACCCAGTACTTC. Amino acids: CARQAPSTKETQYF.

The V call is TRBV9, the J call TRBJ1-6; D gene ambiguous. Between the trimmed V and J ends, which lost 0 bases and 10 bases, there was a span of 14 bases. The CDR3 is 15 residues long. Per the germline V gene, CDR1 is SGDLS and CDR2 is YYNGEE. DNA for the CDR3: TGTGCCAGCAGCGTAGGGAACCCGGACGAGTCACCCCTCCACTTT. It encodes CASSVGNPDESPLHF.

The CDR3 loop reads CASSQRDTLNTEAFF. CDR3 sequence (DNA): TGCGCCAGCAGCCAACGGGACACGTTGAACACTGAAGCTTTCTTT. This chain uses TRBV4-1 with TRBJ1-1; possible D gene TRBD1, 6 bases. The V and J ends lost 2 bases and 0 bases respectively, with 10 bases between them. CDR1 and CDR2 from the germline V gene are MGHRA and YSYEKL. The CDR3 is 15 residues long.

This rearrangement joins TRBV27 to TRBJ1-2, with D perhaps matching TRBD1 (6 bases). Per germline, CDR1 MNHEY and CDR2 SMNVEV (reference sequence). V lost 6 bases to trimming and J lost 5 bases, with 16 bases between them. The CDR3 sequence is 14 residues long. CDR3 coding DNA: TGTGCCAGCAGCCTACTGTCAGGGGCTTATGGCTACACCTTC. This gives the protein CASSLLSGAYGYTF.

The chain uses TRBV4-1 and TRBJ1-2, with 9 bases matching TRBD1. CDR3 length: 14 amino acids. Per germline, CDR1 MGHRA and CDR2 YSYEKL. The J segment lost 7 bases and the V segment lost 3 bases, leaving 6 bases of the junction unmatched. CDR3 in DNA: TGCGCCAGCAGCCAGGGGCCGACAGGGGGTGGCTACACCTTC. Translated, it gives CASSQGPTGGGYTF.

This clone was recorded once. This chain uses TRBV9 with TRBJ2-2; unclear D gene. Germline CDR1 is SGDLS and CDR2 is YYNGEE. The CDR3 consists of 13 residues. Trimming pared 3 bases from V and 0 bases from J, leaving 3 bases between. This CDR3 reads CASSASNTGELFF. The CDR3 coding sequence is TGTGCCAGCAGCGCCTCGAACACCGGGGAGCTGTTTTTT.

The chain uses TRBV6-6 and TRBJ2-2, with D perhaps TRBD1 (6 bases). Germline V gene lookup returns CDR1 MNHNY and CDR2 SVGAGI (reference sequence). The length of the CDR3 is 16 residues. The ends were cut back, 6 bases at V and 0 bases at J, with 14 bases in the middle. The CDR3 region has the DNA TGTGCCAGCAGCTCCCGGGACACGCCGAACACCGGGGAGCTGTTTTTT. Amino acid sequence: CASSSRDTPNTGELFF.

The chain recombines TRBV19 with TRBJ2-7, with D unclear. The CDR3 extends over 13 amino acids. Germline V gene data show CDR1 as LNHDA and CDR2 as SQIVND (reference sequence). Trimming stripped 5 bases from V and 2 bases from J, with 10 bases between. The CDR3 loop is CASSPGPTYEQYF. The CDR3 DNA reads TGTGCCAGTAGTCCGGGCCCTACCTACGAGCAGTACTTC.

The chain couples TRBV9 to TRBJ1-1; unclear D gene. V lost 2 bases and J lost 4, with 12 bases in between. The CDR3 sequence is 14 residues long. Germline CDR1 is SGDLS and CDR2 is YYNGEE. The CDR3 is CASSVGSSLTEAFF. As DNA, the CDR3 is TGTGCCAGCAGCGTGGGGAGTTCGCTCACTGAAGCTTTCTTT.

The chain has TRBV9 and TRBJ1-5; no clear D. The CDR3 extends over 16 amino acids. The germline V gene encodes CDR1 SGDLS and CDR2 YYNGEE. Deletions cut 4 bases from V and 5 bases from J, with 19 bases between. In nucleotides, the CDR3 is TGTGCCAGCAGCCCTGGCGGAGGAAGAGAGCATCAGCCCCAGCATTTT. Translating gives CASSPGGGREHQPQHF.

This clone showed up just once. V gene TRBV9 combines with J gene TRBJ2-4; D is possibly TRBD1 or TRBD2 (6 bases each). This CDR3 is 14 amino acids long. Per the germline V gene, CDR1 is SGDLS and CDR2 is YYNGEE. With 4 bases removed from V and 8 bases from J, the gap between germline ends came to 16 bases. The CDR3 sequence is CASSPYREVDIQYF. The CDR3 nucleotides read TGTGCCAGCAGCCCCTACAGGGAGGTAGACATTCAGTACTTC.

The chain is built from TRBV4-3 and TRBJ2-3; 10 bases fit TRBD2. This CDR3 contains 16 residues. V dropped 1 base and J dropped 2; count of bases not matched to a gene: 3. CDR1 is LGHNA, CDR2 YSLEER, per germline. The CDR3 DNA sequence: TGCGCCAGCAGCCAAGTCAGCGGGGGGGCCACAGATACGCAGTATTTT. This encodes CASSQVSGGATDTQYF.

The chain is built from TRBV10-3 and TRBJ1-1; D is unclear. This CDR3 is built from 14 residues. Germline V gene lookup returns CDR1 ENHRY and CDR2 SYGVKD. The ends were cut back, 3 bases at V and 1 base at J, with 9 bases in the middle. Written as DNA, the CDR3 is TGTGCCATCAGTGATGTCACGGCGAACACTGAAGCTTTCTTT. Translating it yields CAISDVTANTEAFF.

CDR3 sequence (DNA): TGTGCCAGCAGAGAGCCACAGGACACAGATACGCAGTATTTT. As protein: CASREPQDTDTQYF. The J gene is TRBJ2-3, the V gene TRBV2, with TRBD1 as a possible D gene (5 bases). CDR3 length: 14 residues. The germline V and J ends were trimmed by 6 bases and 2 bases, with 12 bases remaining between them. Germline V lookup: CDR1 SNHLY, CDR2 FYNNEI. Complete variable domain (other parts from reference TRBV2 and TRBJ2-3): EPEVTQTPSHQVTQMGQEVILRCVPISNHLYFYWYRQILGQKVEFLVSFYNNEISEKSEIFDDQFSVERPDGSNFTLKIRSTKLEDSAMYFCASREPQDTDTQYFGPGTRLTVL.

The chain couples TRBV11-2 to TRBJ2-1; D remains ambiguous. Germline loops: CDR1 SGHAT, CDR2 FQNNGV. Trimming removed 1 base at V and 9 bases at J, with 10 bases between. The CDR3 contains 13 residues. CDR3 sequence (DNA): TGTGCCAGCAGCTTAGGGGTGGGAACTGAGCAGTTCTTC. Its translation: CASSLGVGTEQFF.

The rearrangement links TRBV5-1 to TRBJ2-5; 8 nucleotides line up with TRBD1. J gave up 4 bases and V 4 bases, and 6 bases lay outside the gene matches. Germline CDR1 is SGHRS and CDR2 is YFSETQ. The CDR3 totals 14 residues. This CDR3 reads CASSPGQGRETQYF. CDR3 coding DNA: TGCGCCAGCAGCCCCGGACAGGGCCGAGAGACCCAGTACTTC.

This clone was recorded once. V and J are TRBV5-1 and TRBJ1-1, with 9 bases fitting TRBD1. Germline CDR1 SGHRS, CDR2 YFSETQ. J lost 1 base, V lost 3 bases, and 10 bases had no gene match. The CDR3 is made up of 17 amino acids. The CDR3 DNA sequence: TGCGCCAGCAGCTCGCCCGGGACAGGGAGATGGAACACTGAAGCTTTCTTT. It encodes CASSSPGTGRWNTEAFF.

The genes are TRBV30 and TRBJ2-1; a possible D gene is TRBD1 (5 bases). V lost 1 base and J lost 3, with 19 bases in between. Germline V gene lookup returns CDR1 GTSNPN and CDR2 SVGIG (reference sequence). The CDR3 runs 17 residues. CDR3 sequence (DNA): TGTGCCTGGAGTGGATCCCAGGGAATCCCAAACTACAATGAGCAGTTCTTC. Its protein product is CAWSGSQGIPNYNEQFF.

The chain recombines TRBV13 with TRBJ2-7; 7 nucleotides line up with TRBD1. The germline V gene has CDR1 PRHDT and CDR2 FYEKMQ (reference sequence). V lost 5 bases to trimming and J lost 0 bases; unmatched junction nucleotides: 7. The CDR3 is 15 amino acids. The CDR3 DNA reads as TGTGCCAGCAGCGTTTCAAGGGACAGCTCCTACGAGCAGTACTTC. Translation: CASSVSRDSSYEQYF.

The genes are TRBV6-6 and TRBJ1-2, with 9 nucleotides matching TRBD1. Germline V gene lookup returns CDR1 MNHNY and CDR2 SVGAGI (reference sequence). CDR3 length: 15 amino acids. The ends lost 6 bases at V and 5 bases at J; junction bases unmatched: 10. The CDR3 protein is CASRIPGQGGYGYTF. DNA for the CDR3: TGTGCCAGCAGGATACCGGGACAGGGAGGATATGGCTACACCTTC.

The gene calls are TRBV9 and TRBJ1-2; tentative D call: TRBD1 (6 bases). Germline CDR1 and CDR2: SGDLS and YYNGEE. V was clipped by 0 bases and J by 8 bases, with 14 bases between them. The CDR3 spans 14 residues. CDR3 amino acids: CASSVEQGGEGYTF. CDR3 in DNA: TGTGCCAGCAGCGTAGAACAGGGAGGAGAAGGCTACACCTTC.

This chain links TRBV6-5 with TRBJ1-4, with 7 positions matching TRBD1. CDR1 and CDR2 from the germline V gene are MNHEY and SVGAGI. The CDR3 runs 15 residues. Trimming at V came to 1 base and at J to 8 bases, leaving 7 bases not matched to a gene. DNA for the CDR3: TGTGCCAGCAGTTACTTAACAGGGGCCGGGGAAAAACTGTTTTTT. It is translated as CASSYLTGAGEKLFF.

The CDR3 loop reads CASSEGGLVEKLFF. Written as DNA, the CDR3 is TGTGCCAGCAGCGAGGGGGGGCTAGTTGAAAAACTGTTTTTT. This sequence joins TRBV9 and TRBJ1-4, with TRBD1 as a possible D gene (6 bases). From germline, CDR1 is SGDLS and CDR2 YYNGEE. CDR3 length: 14 residues. Trimming removed 3 bases from V and 7 bases from J, with 13 bases in between.